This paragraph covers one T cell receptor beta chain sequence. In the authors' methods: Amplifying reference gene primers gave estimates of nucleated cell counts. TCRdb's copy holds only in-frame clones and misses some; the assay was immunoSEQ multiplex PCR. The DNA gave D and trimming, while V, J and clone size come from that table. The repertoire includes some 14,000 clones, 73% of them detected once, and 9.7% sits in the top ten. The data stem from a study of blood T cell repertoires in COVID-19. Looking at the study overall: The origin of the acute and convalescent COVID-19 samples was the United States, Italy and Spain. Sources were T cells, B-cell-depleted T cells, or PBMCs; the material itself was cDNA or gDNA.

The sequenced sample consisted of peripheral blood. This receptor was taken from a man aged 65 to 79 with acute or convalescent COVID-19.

CDR3 protein: CASSSSSYEQYF. The CDR3, as DNA: TGTGCCAGCAGCTCGTCCTCCTACGAGCAGTACTTC. This chain uses TRBV7-2 with TRBJ2-7, with unresolved D. The germline CDR1 and CDR2 sequences are SGHTA and FQGNSA. The CDR3 is 12 amino acids. V lost 4 bases and J 0 bases, leaving 4 bases between the germline ends.